This TCR beta chain was captured in a study of blood T cell repertoires in COVID-19. Study context: Italy, Spain and the United States were the sources of the convalescent and acute COVID-19 samples. In each case, the material was cDNA or gDNA derived from T cells, B-cell-depleted T cells, or PBMCs.

CDR1 is MNHEY, CDR2 SMNVEV, per germline (reference sequence). Trimming took 0 bases from V and 3 from J; bases not matched to a gene: 14. The CDR3 runs to 19 residues. Per the original methods: Scientists estimated how many nucleated cells there were by amplifying reference gene primers. Profiling relied on immunoSEQ multiplex PCR, and the TCRdb table lists in-frame clones only, not all of them. V, J and clone size were drawn from that table, and D and trimming were deduced from the DNA. The sample records around 370,000 clones, around 91% being singletons. The chain joins TRBV27 to TRBJ2-1; 7 bases map to TRBD2. The receptor was isolated from a woman aged 18-35 years who had recovered from COVID-19. Source material: peripheral blood. The chain's CDR3 is CASSLSVRENPLYYNEQFF. CDR3 in DNA: TGTGCCAGCAGTTTATCGGTGCGGGAGAATCCCCTATACTACAATGAGCAGTTCTTC.